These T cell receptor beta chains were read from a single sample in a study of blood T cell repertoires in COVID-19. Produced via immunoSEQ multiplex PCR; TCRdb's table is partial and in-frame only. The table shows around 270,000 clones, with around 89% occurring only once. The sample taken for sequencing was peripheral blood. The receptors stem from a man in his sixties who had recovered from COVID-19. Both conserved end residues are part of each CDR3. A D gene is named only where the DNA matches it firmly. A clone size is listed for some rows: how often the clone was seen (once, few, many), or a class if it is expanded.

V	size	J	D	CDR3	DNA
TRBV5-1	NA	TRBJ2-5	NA	CASSLGAKLPIQETQYF	TGCGCCAGCAGCTTGGGAGCAAAGCTACCTATTCAAGAGACCCAGTACTTC
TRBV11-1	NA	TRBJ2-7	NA	CASRSDRSYSYEQYF	TGTGCCAGCAGGTCTGACAGGAGCTACTCCTACGAGCAGTACTTC
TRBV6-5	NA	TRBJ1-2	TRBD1	CASSTGTAVLDGYTF	TGTGCCAGCAGTACCGGGACAGCCGTCCTGGATGGCTACACCTTC
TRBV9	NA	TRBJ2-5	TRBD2	CASSPSRAGAQETQYF	TGTGCCAGCAGCCCCTCGAGAGCGGGGGCCCAAGAGACCCAGTACTTC
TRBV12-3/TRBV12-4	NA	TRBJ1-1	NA	CASISTGLEAFF	TGTGCCAGCATTTCTACAGGGCTTGAAGCTTTCTTT
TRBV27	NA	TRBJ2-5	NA	CASSTLVGTETQYF	TGTGCCAGCAGTACTTTGGTCGGTACAGAGACCCAGTACTTC
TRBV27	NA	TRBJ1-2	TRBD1	CASSLSYGTVGYTF	TGTGCCAGCAGTTTATCGTACGGGACAGTTGGCTACACCTTC
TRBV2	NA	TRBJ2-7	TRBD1	CASSEQGDTYEQYF	TGTGCCAGCAGTGAGCAGGGGGACACGTACGAGCAGTACTTC
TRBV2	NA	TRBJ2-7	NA	CASKPDNYEQYF	TGTGCCAGCAAACCAGACAACTACGAGCAGTACTTC
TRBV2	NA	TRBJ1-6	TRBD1	CASSPRDRGSSPLHF	TGTGCCAGCAGCCCCCGGGACAGGGGGTCTAGTCCCCTCCACTTT
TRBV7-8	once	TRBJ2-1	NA	CASRQGGGNEQFF	TGTGCCAGCAGACAGGGTGGGGGCAATGAGCAGTTCTTC
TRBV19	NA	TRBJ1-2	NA	CASSIVASGSRYGYTF	TGTGCCAGTAGTATAGTGGCCTCAGGGTCCAGGTATGGCTACACCTTC
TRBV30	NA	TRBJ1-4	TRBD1	CAWSPPGQGREKLFF	TGTGCCTGGAGTCCGCCGGGACAGGGGCGCGAAAAACTGTTTTTT
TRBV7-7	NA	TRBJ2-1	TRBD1	CASSSAPGQGNEQFF	TGTGCCAGCAGCTCGGCCCCAGGACAGGGGAATGAGCAGTTCTTC
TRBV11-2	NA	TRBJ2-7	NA	CASSYVNRDSSYSSHEQYF	TGTGCCAGCAGCTACGTCAACCGAGACTCTTCTTATTCGAGCCACGAGCAGTACTTC
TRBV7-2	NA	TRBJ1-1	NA	CASSGRAGPRPMNTEAFF	TGTGCCAGCAGCGGGAGAGCGGGGCCTAGGCCGATGAACACTGAAGCTTTCTTT
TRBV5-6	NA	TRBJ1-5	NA	CASSLVGQGNNQPQHF	TGTGCCAGCAGCTTGGTAGGGCAGGGAAACAATCAGCCCCAGCATTTT
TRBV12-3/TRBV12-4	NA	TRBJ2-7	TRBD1	CASGHRGTYEQYF	TGTGCCAGCGGTCACAGGGGGACCTACGAGCAGTACTTC
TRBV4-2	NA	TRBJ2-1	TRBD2	CASSVSGGASNEQFF	TGTGCCAGCAGCGTTAGCGGGGGGGCGAGCAATGAGCAGTTCTTC
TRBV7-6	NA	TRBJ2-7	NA	CASSLASRQSGYEQYF	TGTGCCAGCAGCTTAGCCTCACGGCAGAGCGGCTACGAGCAGTACTTC
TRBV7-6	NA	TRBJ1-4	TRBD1	CASSLPTGTGINEKLFF	TGTGCCAGCAGCTTACCTACCGGGACAGGGATTAATGAAAAACTGTTTTTT
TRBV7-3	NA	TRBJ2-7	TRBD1	CASSLKSGTGISEQYF	TGTGCCAGCAGCTTAAAATCCGGGACAGGGATTTCCGAGCAGTACTTC
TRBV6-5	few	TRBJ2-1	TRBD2	CASSHTSGGANEQFF	TGTGCCAGCAGTCACACTAGCGGGGGGGCCAATGAGCAGTTCTTC
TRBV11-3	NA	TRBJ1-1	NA	CASSLEGAGTEAFF	TGTGCCAGCAGCTTAGAGGGCGCAGGTACTGAAGCTTTCTTT
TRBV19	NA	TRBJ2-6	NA	CASSLNQVSTGRASGANVLTF	TGTGCCAGTAGTCTCAATCAAGTCTCGACAGGCCGGGCCTCTGGGGCCAACGTCCTGACTTTC
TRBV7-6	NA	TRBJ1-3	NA	CASSQGNTIYF	TGTGCCAGCAGCCAGGGAAACACCATATATTTT
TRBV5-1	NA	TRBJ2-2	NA	CASSLAVNTGELFF	TGCGCCAGCAGCTTGGCAGTGAACACCGGGGAGCTGTTTTTT
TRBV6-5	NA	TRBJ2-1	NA	CASRTTIDSYNEQFF	TGTGCCAGCAGGACGACAATAGACTCCTACAATGAGCAGTTCTTC
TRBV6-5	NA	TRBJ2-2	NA	CASRTLGVTGELFF	TGTGCCAGCAGAACCCTAGGGGTCACCGGGGAGCTGTTTTTT
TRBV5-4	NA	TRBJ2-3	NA	CASSHDGRRADTQYF	TGTGCCAGCAGCCACGATGGACGGAGGGCAGATACGCAGTATTTT
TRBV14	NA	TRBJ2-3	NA	CASSQDGSTDTQYF	TGTGCCAGCAGCCAAGACGGTAGCACAGATACGCAGTATTTT
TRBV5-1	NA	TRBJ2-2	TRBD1	CASSRGGPGELFF	TGCGCCAGCAGTCGAGGGGGCCCCGGGGAGCTGTTTTTT
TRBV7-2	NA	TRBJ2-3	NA	CASSLAPSDTQYF	TGTGCCAGCAGCTTAGCCCCCTCAGATACGCAGTATTTT
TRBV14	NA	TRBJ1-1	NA	CASSQVVTRTEAFF	TGTGCCAGCAGCCAAGTCGTCACGCGGACTGAAGCTTTCTTT
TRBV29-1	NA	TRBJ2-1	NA	CSGGTALNEQFF	TGCAGCGGCGGGACAGCCCTCAATGAGCAGTTCTTC
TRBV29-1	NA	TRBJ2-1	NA	CSAFLNGGQFF	TGCAGCGCCTTCCTCAACGGCGGGCAGTTCTTC
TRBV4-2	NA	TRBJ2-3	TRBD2	CASSQGFLAATDTQYF	TGTGCCAGCAGCCAAGGATTCCTAGCGGCCACAGATACGCAGTATTTT
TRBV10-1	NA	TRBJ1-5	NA	CASRDSQPQHF	TGCGCCAGCAGAGATAGTCAGCCCCAGCATTTT
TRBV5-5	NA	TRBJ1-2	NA	CASSLGGGYGYTF	TGTGCCAGCAGCTTGGGAGGAGGTTATGGCTACACCTTC
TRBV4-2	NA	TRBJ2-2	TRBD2	CASTLNPAGANTGELFF	TGTGCCAGCACCCTCAACCCAGCGGGAGCGAACACCGGGGAGCTGTTTTTT
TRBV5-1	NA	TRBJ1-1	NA	CASSLGSNTEAFF	TGCGCCAGCAGCTTGGGGAGCAACACTGAAGCTTTCTTT
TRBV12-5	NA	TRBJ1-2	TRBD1	CASGPTGQSF	TGTGCTAGTGGACCGACGGGACAGAGCTTC
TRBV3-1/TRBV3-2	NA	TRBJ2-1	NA	CASSQDPGSSYNEQFF	TGTGCCAGCAGCCAAGATCCGGGGAGCTCCTACAATGAGCAGTTCTTC
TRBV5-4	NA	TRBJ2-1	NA	CASSVDISYNEQFF	TGTGCCAGCAGCGTGGACATCTCCTACAATGAGCAGTTCTTC
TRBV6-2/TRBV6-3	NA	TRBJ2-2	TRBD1	CASSFFLQGANTGELFF	TGTGCCAGCAGTTTTTTCCTCCAGGGGGCCAACACCGGGGAGCTGTTTTTT
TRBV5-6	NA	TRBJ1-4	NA	CASSTRVANEKLFF	TGTGCCAGCAGTACCCGGGTCGCTAATGAAAAACTGTTTTTT
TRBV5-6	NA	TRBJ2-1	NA	CASSLVQGSYNEQFF	TGTGCCAGCAGCTTGGTACAGGGCTCCTACAATGAGCAGTTCTTC
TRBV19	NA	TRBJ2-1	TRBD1	CASRTADRVGNEQFF	TGTGCCAGTAGAACCGCGGACAGGGTGGGTAATGAGCAGTTCTTC
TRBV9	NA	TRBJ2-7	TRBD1	CASSVTGGAGEQYF	TGTGCCAGCAGCGTTACAGGGGGCGCGGGTGAGCAGTACTTC
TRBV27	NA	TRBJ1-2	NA	CASSFSGNYGYTF	TGTGCCAGCAGTTTCTCGGGGAACTATGGCTACACCTTC
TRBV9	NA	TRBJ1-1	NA	CASSVGWRVNTEAFF	TGTGCCAGCAGCGTAGGATGGCGGGTGAACACTGAAGCTTTCTTT
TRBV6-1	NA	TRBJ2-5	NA	CASSEDGRETQYF	TGTGCCAGCAGTGAAGATGGCAGAGAGACCCAGTACTTC
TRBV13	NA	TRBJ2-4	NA	CASSLEGRDIQYF	TGTGCCAGCAGCTTAGAGGGCAGGGACATTCAGTACTTC
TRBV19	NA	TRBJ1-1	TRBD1	CASSINRGAEAFF	TGTGCCAGTAGTATCAACAGGGGAGCTGAAGCTTTCTTT
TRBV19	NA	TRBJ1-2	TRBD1	CASSMTGGAFGYGYTF	TGTGCCAGTAGCATGACAGGGGGCGCTTTTGGCTATGGCTACACCTTC
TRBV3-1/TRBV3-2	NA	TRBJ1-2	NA	CASSQAGQEGYGYTF	TGTGCCAGCAGCCAGGCTGGCCAAGAGGGCTATGGCTACACCTTC
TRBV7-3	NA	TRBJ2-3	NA	CASSLTFGDLIPHTDTQYF	TGTGCCAGCAGCTTAACGTTCGGAGACTTGATCCCCCACACAGATACGCAGTATTTT
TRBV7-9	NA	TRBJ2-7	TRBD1	CASSPRQGRQQYF	TGTGCCAGCAGCCCGCGACAGGGGCGGCAGCAGTACTTC
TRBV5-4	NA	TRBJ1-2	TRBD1	CASSLGLQGDYGYTF	TGTGCCAGCAGCTTGGGTCTACAGGGGGACTATGGCTACACCTTC